A single sample is the source of the 32 T cell receptor beta chains below, sequenced in a study of Ad26.COV2.S vaccination and SARS-CoV-2 variants. Sequenced by immunoSEQ multiplex PCR; TCRdb stores in-frame clones only, minus some. The top ten clones hold around 7.3% of a sample with approximately 350,000 clones, roughly 85% of them seen once. The treatment denotes: around 19 received Ad26.COV2.S at low or high dose, single or two shots; 5 received placebo; per-sample allocation not given. Day 63 following the first vaccine or placebo injection was when the samples were taken. This specimen consisted of peripheral blood, obtained in a trial of Ad26.COV2.S vaccine versus placebo. These receptors came from a person between 18 and 65 years old who received the Ad26.COV2.S COVID-19 vaccine or a placebo.

This clone was detected many times. The V and J genes are TRBV11-2 and TRBJ2-5; 10 nucleotides match TRBD2. The CDR3 sequence is 19 residues long. Losses at the gene ends were 1 base for V and 2 bases for J; bases not matched to a gene: 13. Germline CDR1 and CDR2: SGHAT and FQNNGV. The CDR3 spells CASSLGGSAGTSVQETQYF. In DNA form, the CDR3 reads TGTGCCAGCAGCTTAGGGGGATCGGCGGGGACTAGCGTTCAAGAGACCCAGTACTTC.

V is TRBV6-2 or TRBV6-3 and J is TRBJ2-5; no reliable D call. Trimming took off 0 bases at V and 4 bases at J, with 9 bases between the two ends. The CDR3 contains 14 residues. Germline V gene lookup returns CDR1 MNHEY and CDR2 SVGEGT. CDR3 residues: CASSYSKTLETQYF. DNA of the CDR3: TGTGCCAGCAGTTACTCGAAGACTCTAGAGACCCAGTACTTC.

There are a few counts of this clone. The CDR3, as DNA: TGTGCCAGCAGTTTCGTGCGCACAGATACGCAGTATTTT. This encodes CASSFVRTDTQYF. The chain uses TRBV27 and TRBJ2-3; D ambiguous. The CDR3 is made up of 13 amino acids. V lost 3 bases and J lost 1, with 5 bases in between. CDR1 and CDR2 (germline): MNHEY, SMNVEV (reference sequence).

The chain joins TRBV4-1 to TRBJ1-2; D gene ambiguous. Germline V CDR1 and CDR2: MGHRA, YSYEKL. The CDR3 has 12 amino acids. V was pared by 1 base and J by 4 bases, with 4 bases between. The CDR3 spells CASSQGAYGYTF. DNA of the CDR3: TGCGCCAGCAGCCAAGGGGCCTATGGCTACACCTTC.

The chain is built from TRBV29-1 and TRBJ2-2; possible D gene TRBD1, 6 bases. Trimming cost V 7 bases and J 9 bases, with 15 bases left between them. Germline CDR1 reads SQVTM; CDR2 reads ANQGSEA. The CDR3 totals 12 residues. CDR3 loop: CSAIQGAWELFF. The CDR3 coding sequence is TGCAGCGCCATACAGGGTGCCTGGGAGCTGTTTTTT.

This chain connects TRBV23-1 to TRBJ1-4; D might be TRBD1 (5 bases). TRBV23-1 is sorted into the ORF group, with uncertain function. The CDR3 has 17 amino acids. Deletions cut 0 bases from V and 4 bases from J, with 15 bases between. Written as DNA, the CDR3 is TGCGCCAGCAGTCAATCGGAGGAGGGGCTTATTAATGAAAAACTGTTTTTT. This translates into CASSQSEEGLINEKLFF.

The genes are TRBV7-2 and TRBJ2-5, with D possibly matching TRBD1 (6 bases). In germline, CDR1 is SGHTA, CDR2 FQGNSA. This CDR3 has 14 residues. Trimming left V 5 bases short and J 7 bases short, with 17 bases between. For the CDR3, the DNA is TGTGCCAGCAGCCCAGGGACACCCCCAGGGACCCAGTACTTC. It codes for CASSPGTPPGTQYF.

This clone occurred many times. The chain carries TRBV5-6 and TRBJ1-2; weak D call: TRBD1 (6 bases). The germline gives CDR1 SGHDT, CDR2 YYEEEE. Trimming took off 4 bases at V and 0 bases at J, with 13 bases between the two ends. This CDR3 has 15 amino acids. The CDR3 region has the DNA TGTGCCAGCAGCACCGGGACACAATCTAACTATGGCTACACCTTC. Translation gives CASSTGTQSNYGYTF. The full variable domain, with the rest looked up from reference TRBV5-6 and TRBJ1-2, is DAGVTQSPTHLIKTRGQQVTLRCSPKSGHDTVSWYQQALGQGPQFIFQYYEEEERQRGNFPDRFSGHQFPNYSSELNVNALLLGDSALYLCASSTGTQSNYGYTFGSGTRLTVV.

The chain recombines TRBV2 with TRBJ1-3, with 7 nucleotides matching TRBD1. J gave up 3 bases and V 4 bases, and 3 bases lay outside the gene matches. The CDR3 runs 14 residues. Germline assignment: CDR1 SNHLY and CDR2 FYNNEI. The DNA for the CDR3 is TGTGCCAGCAGTGGACAGGGTGGTGGAAACACCATATATTTT. It is translated as CASSGQGGGNTIYF.

The gene calls are TRBV29-1 and TRBJ1-2, with a weak D call TRBD1 (5 bases). The germline V and J ends were trimmed by 6 bases and 2 bases, with 16 bases remaining between them. This CDR3 is 14 amino acids long. Germline V lookup: CDR1 SQVTM, CDR2 ANQGSEA. The DNA of the CDR3 is TGCAGCGTCCGACGCTCCGGGACGAACTATGGCTACACCTTC. This sequence encodes CSVRRSGTNYGYTF.

The chain links TRBV27 to TRBJ2-1; 7 nucleotides agree with TRBD2. The germline V gene encodes CDR1 MNHEY and CDR2 SMNVEV (reference sequence). The CDR3 loop spans 16 amino acids. The V and J ends lost 2 bases and 7 bases, in that order; junction bases with no gene match: 11. CDR3 DNA sequence: TGTGCCAGCAGTTTACACCTCCTAGCGGACAATAATGAGCAGTTCTTC. Translated, it gives CASSLHLLADNNEQFF.

The chain links TRBV6-4 to TRBJ2-2, with D tentatively TRBD1 or TRBD2 (6 bases each). From germline, CDR1 is MRHNA and CDR2 SNTAGT. Trimming stripped 2 bases from V and 6 bases from J, with 19 bases between. The CDR3 consists of 17 residues. As DNA, the CDR3 is TGTGCCAGCAGTGACGGTCTCGGGGGCCCATCCCCCGGGGAGCTGTTTTTT. Amino acids: CASSDGLGGPSPGELFF.

Only one count was recorded for this clone. V gene TRBV6-5 combines with J gene TRBJ1-2; no clear D gene. Trimming removed 6 bases at V and 4 bases at J, with 18 bases between. The germline gives CDR1 MNHEY, CDR2 SVGAGI. The CDR3 runs 15 residues. CDR3 loop: CASSDRGGVRYGYTF. The CDR3 region has the DNA TGTGCCAGCAGCGACCGGGGAGGTGTTCGCTATGGCTACACCTTC.

The J gene is TRBJ2-1, the V gene TRBV3-1 (or the pseudogene TRBV3-2); 10 bases align to TRBD2. The CDR3 is 17 residues long. Germline loops: CDR1 LGHDT, CDR2 YNNKEL (reference sequence). Trimming cost V 4 bases and J 4 bases; bases outside gene matches: 10. The CDR3 sequence is CASSPFRSSGSYNEQFF. The CDR3 DNA is TGTGCCAGCAGCCCCTTCCGTTCTAGCGGGAGTTACAATGAGCAGTTCTTC.

This chain joins TRBV7-3 and TRBJ2-1, with 7 bases lining up with TRBD1. The ends lost 3 bases at V and 6 bases at J; junction bases unmatched: 5. Germline V lookup: CDR1 SGHTA, CDR2 FQGTGA. The CDR3 has 14 residues. Here the CDR3 DNA reads TGTGCCAGCAGCTTGACAGGGTTTGGCAATGAGCAGTTCTTC. It encodes CASSLTGFGNEQFF.

The chain combines TRBV29-1 with TRBJ1-2; D is ambiguous. V lost 0 bases and J 7 bases, leaving 9 bases between the germline ends. CDR3 length: 12 amino acids. Germline CDR1 reads SQVTM; CDR2 reads ANQGSEA. The CDR3 DNA follows: TGCAGCGTTGAAGATCAGAAGGGTGGCTACACCTTC. This sequence encodes CSVEDQKGGYTF.

This chain links TRBV7-9 with TRBJ2-6, with D possibly TRBD2 on 5 matching bases. The V and J ends lost 3 bases and 0 bases respectively, with 6 bases between them. Germline V gene sequence: CDR1 SEHNR, CDR2 FQNEAQ (reference sequence). The CDR3 has 15 residues. The CDR3 region is CASSFGDSGANVLTF. In DNA form, the CDR3 reads TGTGCCAGCAGCTTCGGGGACTCTGGGGCCAACGTCCTGACTTTC.

The chain couples TRBV19 to TRBJ1-2; D gene unclear. The CDR3 covers 15 residues. Trimming stripped 0 bases from V and 4 bases from J, with 12 bases between. CDR1 and CDR2 from the germline V gene are LNHDA and SQIVND (reference sequence). The CDR3 DNA reads TGTGCCAGTAGTATAGAAGACGGATACCTCTATGGCTACACCTTC. Its translation: CASSIEDGYLYGYTF.

The chain joins TRBV4-3 to TRBJ1-1; D call uncertain. The CDR3 extends over 14 amino acids. The germline CDR1 and CDR2 sequences are LGHNA and YSLEER. Trimming left V 0 bases short and J 5 bases short, with 10 bases between. This chain's CDR3 is CASSQEKGRTEAFF. The CDR3 coding sequence is TGCGCCAGCAGCCAAGAAAAGGGTAGGACTGAAGCTTTCTTT.

The chain couples TRBV29-1 to TRBJ2-1; 8 bases agree with TRBD1. This CDR3 region has 16 residues. V trimming: 7 bases; J trimming: 1 base; junction bases outside the gene matches: 12. Looked up from germline, CDR1 is SQVTM and CDR2 is ANQGSEA. The CDR3 nucleotides are TGCAGCGCTGAGCCGGGACAGGAGAAATCCTACAATGAGCAGTTCTTC. It codes for CSAEPGQEKSYNEQFF.

CDR3 sequence: CASSSQGTYGYTF. The DNA of the CDR3 is TGTGCCAGCAGCTCACAGGGAACCTATGGCTACACCTTC. The chain has TRBV6-5 and TRBJ1-2; D is possibly TRBD1 (6 bases). Trimming left V 6 bases short and J 4 bases short, with 12 bases between. The CDR3 runs to 13 residues. Germline-derived CDR1 and CDR2 are MNHEY and SVGAGI.

The count of this clone is one. This sequence joins TRBV6-6 and TRBJ2-7; perhaps TRBD2 as D (5 bases). The CDR3 has 12 residues. The V gene lost 8 bases and the J gene lost 4 bases, with 12 bases spanning the gap. Germline assignment: CDR1 MNHNY and CDR2 SVGAGI (reference sequence). The CDR3 sequence: CASRGEHYEQYF. The CDR3 DNA is TGTGCCAGCCGGGGTGAACATTACGAGCAGTACTTC.

This chain links TRBV10-3 with TRBJ2-3; D is uncertain. Trimming stripped 1 base from V and 3 bases from J, with 8 bases between. Germline V lookup: CDR1 ENHRY, CDR2 SYGVKD. The CDR3 is made up of 14 amino acids. DNA of the CDR3: TGTGCCATCAGTGAGTGGGTGGGGACAGATACGCAGTATTTT. It yields the protein CAISEWVGTDTQYF.

In its sample, this clone was seen once. This sequence joins TRBV7-2 and TRBJ2-7; D is undetermined. The CDR3 runs to 11 residues. V was clipped by 2 bases and J by 6 bases, with 5 bases between them. Germline CDR1 SGHTA, CDR2 FQGNSA. This chain's CDR3 is CASSLHSEQYF. The CDR3 DNA follows: TGTGCCAGCAGCTTACACTCCGAGCAGTACTTC.

This clone has just a few counts. The chain recombines TRBV21-1 with TRBJ1-2. TRBV21-1 is annotated as a pseudogene. The CDR3 has 17 amino acids. This CDR3 is CASGPYIEGREEGGYTF. The CDR3 DNA reads as TGTGCCAGCGGCCCCTACATTGAAGGTAGAGAAGAAGGTGGCTACACCTTC.

A single count supports this clone. This sequence joins TRBV11-2 and TRBJ2-1; no clear D gene. From germline, CDR1 is SGHAT and CDR2 FQNNGV. CDR3 size: 12 residues. V gave up 10 bases and J gave up 8 bases, with 15 bases separating them. CDR3 sequence: CATDPFRDEQFF. CDR3 in DNA: TGTGCCACAGACCCATTTAGGGATGAGCAGTTCTTC. Together with reference TRBV11-2 and TRBJ2-1, the CDR3 gives the full variable domain: EAGVAQSPRYKIIEKRQSVAFWCNPISGHATLYWYQQILGQGPKLLIQFQNNGVVDDSQLPKDRFSAERLKGVDSTLKIQPAKLEDSAVYLCATDPFRDEQFFGPGTRLTVL.

This clone came up a few times. The chain recombines TRBV3-1 (or the pseudogene TRBV3-2) with TRBJ2-2; D gene uncertain. This CDR3 has 12 residues. Germline-derived CDR1 and CDR2 are LGHDT and YNNKEL (reference sequence). V was shortened by 7 bases and J by 3 bases, with 6 bases between the two germline ends. The CDR3 reads CASTRDTGELFF. In nucleotides, the CDR3 is TGTGCCAGCACTAGAGACACCGGGGAGCTGTTTTTT.

The rearrangement links TRBV9 to TRBJ1-3, with 7 bases that match TRBD1. With V trimmed by 3 bases and J by 2 bases, 2 bases remained unmatched. The CDR3 consists of 14 residues. Germline CDR1 is SGDLS and CDR2 is YYNGEE. CDR3 sequence: CASSETGAGNTIYF. The CDR3 coding sequence is TGTGCCAGCAGCGAAACAGGGGCTGGAAACACCATATATTTT.

This clone has just one count. DNA of the CDR3: TGTGCCACCGGGACAGCCGCCTACGAGCAGTACTTC. Residues: CATGTAAYEQYF. The rearrangement joins TRBV6-5 to TRBJ2-7, with 7 bases matching TRBD1. The V and J ends lost 10 bases and 2 bases, in that order; junction bases with no gene match: 5. CDR3 length: 12 residues. Germline loops: CDR1 MNHEY, CDR2 SVGAGI.

A few counts support this clone. The gene calls are TRBV2 and TRBJ1-3; a possible D gene is TRBD1 (6 bases). Germline V gene lookup returns CDR1 SNHLY and CDR2 FYNNEI. The CDR3 covers 13 residues. Trimming took off 8 bases at V and 4 bases at J, with 12 bases between the two ends. This CDR3 reads CASGGTVGNTIYF. The CDR3 DNA reads TGTGCCAGCGGGGGCACAGTGGGAAACACCATATATTTT.

The V gene is TRBV6-5, the J gene TRBJ1-2; D perhaps matches TRBD1 (5 bases). V was clipped by 7 bases and J by 4 bases, with 16 bases between them. The CDR3 is 14 residues long. Per the germline V gene, CDR1 is MNHEY and CDR2 is SVGAGI. The CDR3: CASTEGSSGYGYTF. In nucleotides, the CDR3 is TGTGCCAGCACCGAGGGGAGTTCGGGCTATGGCTACACCTTC.

In its sample, this clone was seen once. V gene TRBV5-6 combines with J gene TRBJ2-1; no reliable D call. The CDR3 covers 13 residues. The germline V and J ends were trimmed by 4 bases and 6 bases, with 11 bases remaining between them. Germline loops: CDR1 SGHDT, CDR2 YYEEEE. The CDR3 here is CASSRYNGNEQFF. CDR3 DNA: TGTGCCAGCAGCCGGTATAATGGCAATGAGCAGTTCTTC.